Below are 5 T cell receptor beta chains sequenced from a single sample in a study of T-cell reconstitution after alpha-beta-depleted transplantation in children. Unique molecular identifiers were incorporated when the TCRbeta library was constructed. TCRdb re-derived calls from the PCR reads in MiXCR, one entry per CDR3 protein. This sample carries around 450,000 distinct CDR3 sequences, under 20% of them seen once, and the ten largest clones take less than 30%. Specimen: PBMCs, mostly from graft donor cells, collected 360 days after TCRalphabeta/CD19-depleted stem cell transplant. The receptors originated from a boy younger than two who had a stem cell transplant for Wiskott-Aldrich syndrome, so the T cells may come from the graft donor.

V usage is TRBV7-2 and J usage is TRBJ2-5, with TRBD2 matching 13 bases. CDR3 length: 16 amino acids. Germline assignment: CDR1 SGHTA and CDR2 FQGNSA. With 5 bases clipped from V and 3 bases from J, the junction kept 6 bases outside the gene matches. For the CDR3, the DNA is TGTGCCAGCAGCCTCCCGACTAGCGGGGGGAAAGAGACCCAGTACTTC. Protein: CASSLPTSGGKETQYF.

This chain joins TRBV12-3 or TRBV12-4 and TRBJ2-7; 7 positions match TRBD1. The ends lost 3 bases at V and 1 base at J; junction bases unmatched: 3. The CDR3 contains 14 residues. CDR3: CASSLLTGSYEQYF. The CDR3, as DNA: TGTGCCAGCAGTTTGTTGACAGGGTCCTACGAGCAGTACTTC.

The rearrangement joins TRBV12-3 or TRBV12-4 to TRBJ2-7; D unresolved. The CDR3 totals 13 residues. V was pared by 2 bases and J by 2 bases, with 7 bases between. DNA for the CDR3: TGTGCCAGCAGTTTACAACCTACCTACGAGCAGTACTTC. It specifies CASSLQPTYEQYF.

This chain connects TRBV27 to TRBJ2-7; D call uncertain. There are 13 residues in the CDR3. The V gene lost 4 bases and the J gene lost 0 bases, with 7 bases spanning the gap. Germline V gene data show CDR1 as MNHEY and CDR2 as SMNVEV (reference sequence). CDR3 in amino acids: CASSSDNSYEQYF. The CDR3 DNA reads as TGTGCCAGCAGTTCCGACAACTCCTACGAGCAGTACTTC.

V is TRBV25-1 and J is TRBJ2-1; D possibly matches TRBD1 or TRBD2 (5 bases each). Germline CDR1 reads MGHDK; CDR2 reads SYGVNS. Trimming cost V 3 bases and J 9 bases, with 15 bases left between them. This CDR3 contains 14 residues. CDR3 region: CASSDPGPPGEQFF. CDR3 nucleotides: TGTGCCAGCAGTGACCCGGGACCTCCGGGTGAGCAGTTCTTC.